This T cell receptor beta chain was sequenced for a study of Ad26.COV2.S vaccination and SARS-CoV-2 variants. On the study more broadly: Once, or twice with 56 days between doses, Ad26.COV2.S was given intramuscularly. Study-level results: Placebo recipients and vaccine recipients were similar in non-spike TCR breadth.

Assay: immunoSEQ multiplex PCR; the TCRdb copy retains only in-frame clones and omits some. Here the sample spans more than 400,000 clones, about 92% being singletons. Treatment meaning: about 20 received Ad26.COV2.S at low or high dose, single or two shots; a few received placebo; per-sample allocation not given. Collection of the samples took place on day 63 after the first injection of vaccine or placebo. Donor was an adult aged 18-55 years in Boston. Regarding this clone: The antigen remains undetermined.

The CDR3 totals 16 residues. J gave up 4 bases and V 5 bases, and 9 bases lay outside the gene matches. Per the germline V gene, CDR1 is SGHAT and CDR2 is FQNNGV. The chain is built from TRBV11-2 and TRBJ2-5; 11 bases align to TRBD1. Sample: peripheral blood, taken in a trial of Ad26.COV2.S vaccine versus placebo. This TCR came from a person between 18 and 59 years old who received the Ad26.COV2.S COVID-19 vaccine or a placebo. The CDR3 DNA reads as TGTGCCAGCAGCCTAGGGACAGGGGGGCAGGGAGAGACCCAGTACTTC. Its protein is CASSLGTGGQGETQYF. The full variable domain, its missing parts supplied by reference TRBV11-2 and TRBJ2-5, is EAGVAQSPRYKIIEKRQSVAFWCNPISGHATLYWYQQILGQGPKLLIQFQNNGVVDDSQLPKDRFSAERLKGVDSTLKIQPAKLEDSAVYLCASSLGTGGQGETQYFGPGTRLLVL.